What follows are 27 T cell receptor beta chains derived from one specimen sequenced in a study of T cells after yellow fever vaccination. TCRdb fed the 5' RACE reads into MiXCR, producing one record per CDR3 protein. The data show fewer than 400,000 distinct CDR3 sequences, with approximately 12% seen just once and around 3.2% held by the top ten. The sample here was CD4+ T cells sorted from PBMCs, taken 45 days after the yellow fever booster vaccination. The source is a man aged 18 to 30 who received the YFV17D yellow fever vaccine.

The chain joins TRBV7-2 to TRBJ2-1; D not resolved. Germline CDR1 reads SGHTA; CDR2 reads FQGNSA. Trimming took off 5 bases at V and 4 bases at J, with 21 bases between the two ends. The CDR3 runs to 17 residues. DNA for the CDR3: TGTGCCAGCAGCCGAAGCCTCCTACTGGCCCGGTACAATGAGCAGTTCTTC. This translates into CASSRSLLLARYNEQFF.

This clonotype was detected only a few times. V and J are TRBV7-3 and TRBJ2-1; TRBD2 matches at 7 bases. Trimming removed 2 bases from V and 11 bases from J; junction bases left unmatched: 6. Germline CDR1 SGHTA, CDR2 FQGTGA. This CDR3 has 13 amino acids. CDR3 protein: CASSLGLESKQFF. DNA for the CDR3: TGTGCCAGCAGCTTAGGACTAGAAAGTAAGCAGTTCTTC.

At least ten counts were recorded for this clonotype. V gene TRBV7-3 combines with J gene TRBJ2-1; D may correspond to TRBD1 or TRBD2 (6 bases each). The CDR3 contains 14 residues. The V end was cut by 1 base, the J end by 8 bases, with 12 bases between. Looked up from germline, CDR1 is SGHTA and CDR2 is FQGTGA. CDR3 sequence reads: CASSLNGGGDEQFF. In nucleotides, the CDR3 is TGTGCCAGCAGCTTAAATGGGGGCGGGGATGAGCAGTTCTTC.

This clonotype has just a few counts. The chain joins TRBV5-1 to TRBJ2-1, with TRBD2 matching 8 bases. This CDR3 is 13 amino acids long. Germline V gene lookup returns CDR1 SGHRS and CDR2 YFSETQ. J lost 7 bases, V lost 9 bases, and 9 bases had no gene match. DNA for the CDR3: TGCGCCACCTCCGGGACTAGTGGGAATGAGCAGTTCTTC. This translates into CATSGTSGNEQFF.

This chain joins TRBV7-2 and TRBJ2-3, with a possible D match to TRBD2 (7 bases). Trimming left V 5 bases short and J 7 bases short, with 16 bases between. Germline V lookup: CDR1 SGHTA, CDR2 FQGNSA. This CDR3 is 14 amino acids long. The CDR3 DNA reads TGTGCCAGCAGCGGCGGGGGCCCGTGGCATACGCAGTATTTT. It yields the protein CASSGGGPWHTQYF.

The sample holds many counts of this clonotype. The chain uses TRBV7-9 and TRBJ2-1; D is undetermined. The V gene's germline CDR1 is SEHNR and CDR2 FQNEAQ (reference sequence). Trimming took off 1 base at V and 7 bases at J, with 2 bases between the two ends. There are 11 residues in the CDR3. The CDR3 protein is CASSLGNEQFF. For the CDR3, the DNA is TGTGCCAGCAGCTTAGGAAATGAGCAGTTCTTC.

This clonotype has just one count. This chain connects TRBV28 to TRBJ2-3; D ambiguous. Looked up from germline, CDR1 is MDHEN and CDR2 is SYDVKM. Trimming took off 6 bases at V and 14 bases at J, with 12 bases between the two ends. This CDR3 is built from 10 residues. The CDR3, as DNA: TGTGCCAGCAGGACAAGTAGGATGTATTTT. Amino acids: CASRTSRMYF.

The J gene is TRBJ1-5, the V gene TRBV29-1; a weak D match, TRBD1 (5 bases). V lost 6 bases to trimming and J lost 1 base, with 7 bases between them. The CDR3 runs to 12 residues. Germline CDR1 is SQVTM and CDR2 is ANQGSEA. CDR3 in DNA: TGCAGCGTCGGGGACAGCAATCAGCCCCAGCATTTT. This translates into CSVGDSNQPQHF.

This rearrangement joins TRBV7-2 to TRBJ1-5; no clear D gene. V shed 5 bases and J shed 0 bases, with 8 bases lying between them. CDR1 is SGHTA, CDR2 FQGNSA, per germline. This CDR3 region has 14 residues. The CDR3 loop reads CASSMVISNQPQHF. The CDR3 DNA reads as TGTGCCAGCAGCATGGTCATTAGCAATCAGCCCCAGCATTTT.

This clonotype was counted only a few times. The chain uses TRBV4-3 and TRBJ2-3; D unclear. The ends were cut back, 0 bases at V and 5 bases at J, with 9 bases in the middle. In germline, CDR1 is LGHNA, CDR2 YSLEER. CDR3 size: 14 residues. Written as DNA, the CDR3 is TGCGCCAGCAGCCAAGAAAAGGGTCAAGATACGCAGTATTTT. Encoded protein: CASSQEKGQDTQYF.

CDR3 DNA sequence: TGCGCCAGCAGCCAACAAGCGGGGAGGCAAGAGACCCAGTACTTC. As protein: CASSQQAGRQETQYF. This sequence joins TRBV4-1 and TRBJ2-5; 7 bases map to TRBD2. The CDR3 contains 15 residues. CDR1 and CDR2 (germline): MGHRA, YSYEKL. V dropped 2 bases and J dropped 2; count of bases not matched to a gene: 5.

The chain combines TRBV6-5 with TRBJ2-6; D is uncertain. V dropped 4 bases and J dropped 0 bases, with 7 bases sitting between them. The CDR3 totals 15 residues. Germline assignment: CDR1 MNHEY and CDR2 SVGAGI. The CDR3 nucleotides are TGTGCCAGCAGTTCGCCGTTCTCTGGGGCCAACGTCCTGACTTTC. Translating it yields CASSSPFSGANVLTF.

In this sample, this clonotype turned up many times. The chain uses TRBV12-3 or TRBV12-4 and TRBJ1-3, with D maybe TRBD1 (5 bases). The CDR3 has 14 residues. V shed 6 bases and J shed 10 bases, with 19 bases lying between them. The CDR3 region is CASRPTGTLGTIYF. For the CDR3, the DNA is TGTGCCAGCAGACCGACCGGGACCTTAGGGACCATATATTTT.

This clonotype appeared many times. The J gene is TRBJ1-1, the V gene TRBV4-1; no reliable D call. This CDR3 is built from 14 residues. V gave up 0 bases and J gave up 8 bases, with 13 bases separating them. CDR1 is MGHRA and CDR2 is YSYEKL in the germline V gene. CDR3 bases: TGCGCCAGCAGCCAAGATTTTGGAGCAGCCGAAGCTTTCTTT. Translation: CASSQDFGAAEAFF.

This clonotype has only a few counts. The chain combines TRBV6-1 with TRBJ2-3; D unresolved. Germline V lookup: CDR1 MNHNS, CDR2 SASEGT. The CDR3 totals 13 residues. V was trimmed by 5 bases and J by 4 bases, leaving 10 bases between them. Here the CDR3 reads CASSLFTADTQYF. As DNA, the CDR3 is TGTGCCAGCAGTCTTTTTACAGCAGATACGCAGTATTTT.

This clonotype was observed at least ten times. The rearrangement joins TRBV6-2 or TRBV6-3 to TRBJ1-5; D ambiguous. Germline lookup yields CDR1 MNHEY and CDR2 SVGEGT. CDR3 size: 13 residues. With 6 bases removed from V and 2 bases from J, the gap between germline ends came to 8 bases. The CDR3 DNA follows: TGTGCCAGCAGCCGACGTGGCAATCAGCCCCAGCATTTT. This sequence encodes CASSRRGNQPQHF.

To note about this clonotype: No conserved phenylalanine or tryptophan is present at the end of the CDR3, so a read error is the likely explanation. This CDR3 is CASSQERTENYGYTY. The CDR3 coding sequence is TGCGCCAGCAGCCAAGAGAGGACAGAGAACTATGGCTACACCTAC. This sequence joins TRBV4-1 and TRBJ1-2; weak D call: TRBD1 (6 bases). The CDR3 runs to 15 residues. Looked up from germline, CDR1 is MGHRA and CDR2 is YSYEKL. The germline V and J ends were trimmed by 0 bases and 2 bases, with 10 bases remaining between them.

This clonotype came up a few times. This chain connects TRBV29-1 to TRBJ1-1, with D possibly TRBD1 on 6 matching bases. The ends were cut back, 8 bases at V and 3 bases at J, with 16 bases in the middle. CDR1 and CDR2 from the germline V gene are SQVTM and ANQGSEA. This CDR3 region has 13 residues. The CDR3 sequence: CSTPGHRYTEAFF. CDR3 nucleotide sequence: TGCAGCACTCCGGGACACCGGTACACTGAAGCTTTCTTT.

The rearrangement uses TRBV7-8 and TRBJ2-3; TRBD2 is a possible D gene (6 bases). From germline, CDR1 is SGHVS and CDR2 FQNEAQ. The CDR3 runs 14 residues. Trimming removed 5 bases from V and 10 bases from J, with 19 bases in between. The CDR3 region has the DNA TGTGCCAGCAGCCCCGAGGGTCGCGGGGATTCGCAGTATTTT. Its protein is CASSPEGRGDSQYF.

The chain links TRBV5-1 to TRBJ1-1, with a tentative D call TRBD1 (6 bases). This CDR3 has 14 amino acids. Trimming shortened V by 1 base and J by 2 bases, and 9 bases separated the two germline ends. Looked up from germline, CDR1 is SGHRS and CDR2 is YFSETQ. The CDR3 sequence: CASSLLRGNTEAFF. CDR3 bases: TGCGCCAGCAGCTTGCTCAGGGGAAACACTGAAGCTTTCTTT.

This clonotype was recorded many times. The CDR3 DNA reads as TGTGCCAGCAGCGGGCTACTTAGCGGGGGGTTAGATGAGCAGTTCTTC. It specifies CASSGLLSGGLDEQFF. V and J are TRBV9 and TRBJ2-1, with TRBD2 matching 10 bases. J gave up 8 bases and V 3 bases, and 11 bases lay outside the gene matches. This CDR3 spans 16 amino acids. Germline loops: CDR1 SGDLS, CDR2 YYNGEE.

The chain uses TRBV7-9 and TRBJ2-3; D may match TRBD1 or TRBD2 (5 bases each). Germline V gene lookup returns CDR1 SEHNR and CDR2 FQNEAQ (reference sequence). CDR3 size: 18 residues. Trimming stripped 2 bases from V and 6 bases from J, with 24 bases between. The CDR3 bases are TGTGCCAGCAGCTTACGGGGCAATTTGGGGTTTTATCCGGATACGCAGTATTTT. It translates to CASSLRGNLGFYPDTQYF.

There are a few counts of this clonotype. This rearrangement joins TRBV3-1 to TRBJ1-2; 8 positions agree with TRBD1. The trim removed 1 base at V and 7 bases at J, leaving 5 bases unmatched. CDR1 is LGHDT and CDR2 is YNNKEL in the germline V gene (reference sequence). This CDR3 has 14 amino acids. The CDR3 DNA is TGTGCCAGCAGCCAAGGGCCCGGGACAGGTGGCTACACCTTC. Protein product: CASSQGPGTGGYTF.

V gene TRBV20-1 combines with J gene TRBJ2-5; 7 nucleotides line up with TRBD2. CDR1 and CDR2 from the germline V gene are DFQATT and SNEGSKA (reference sequence). The CDR3 extends over 15 amino acids. J gave up 2 bases and V 3 bases, and 9 bases lay outside the gene matches. CDR3 sequence reads: CSASSPRGDQETQYF. CDR3 DNA sequence: TGCAGTGCTAGCAGTCCACGGGGGGATCAAGAGACCCAGTACTTC.

This clonotype was counted a few times. The chain employs TRBV5-6 and TRBJ1-2; D call uncertain. The CDR3 loop spans 12 amino acids. Trimming stripped 1 base from V and 4 bases from J, with 5 bases between. CDR1 is SGHDT and CDR2 is YYEEEE in the germline V gene. The CDR3 here is CASSLLLYGYTF. The CDR3 DNA is TGTGCCAGCAGCTTGCTCCTCTATGGCTACACCTTC.

The rearrangement joins TRBV9 to TRBJ1-2, with 8 nucleotides matching TRBD1. The CDR3 runs to 16 residues. Trimming took 0 bases from V and 8 from J; bases not matched to a gene: 12. Germline V gives CDR1 SGDLS, CDR2 YYNGEE. DNA of the CDR3: TGTGCCAGCAGCGTAGATCCCTCGACAGGGGCGGAGGGCTACACCTTC. It specifies CASSVDPSTGAEGYTF. The full variable domain, in which reference TRBV9 and TRBJ1-2 provide the parts outside the CDR3, is DSGVTQTPKHLITATGQRVTLRCSPRSGDLSVYWYQQSLDQGLQFLIQYYNGEERAKGNILERFSAQQFPDLHSELNLSSLELGDSALYFCASSVDPSTGAEGYTFGSGTRLTVV.

The chain has TRBV3-1 and TRBJ2-1; D ambiguous. Germline CDR1 and CDR2: LGHDT and YNNKEL (reference sequence). The CDR3 consists of 13 residues. Trimming took off 2 bases at V and 6 bases at J, with 8 bases between the two ends. The CDR3 loop reads CASSQSIGNEQFF. CDR3 coding DNA: TGTGCCAGCAGCCAATCTATAGGCAATGAGCAGTTCTTC.